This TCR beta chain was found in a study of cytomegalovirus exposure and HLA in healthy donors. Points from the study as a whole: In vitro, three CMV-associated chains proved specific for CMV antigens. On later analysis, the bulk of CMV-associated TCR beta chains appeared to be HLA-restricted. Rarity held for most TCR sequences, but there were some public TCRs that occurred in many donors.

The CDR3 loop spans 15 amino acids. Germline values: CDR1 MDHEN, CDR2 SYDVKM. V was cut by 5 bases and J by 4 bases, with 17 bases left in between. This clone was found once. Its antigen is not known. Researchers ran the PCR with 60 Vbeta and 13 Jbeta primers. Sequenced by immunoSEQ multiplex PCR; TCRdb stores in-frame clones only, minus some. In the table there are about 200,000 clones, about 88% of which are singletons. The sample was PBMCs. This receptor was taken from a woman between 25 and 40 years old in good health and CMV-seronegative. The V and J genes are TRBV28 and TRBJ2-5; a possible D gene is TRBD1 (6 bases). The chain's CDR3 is CASSIRTVRPETQYF. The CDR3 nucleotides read TGTGCCAGCAGTATCCGGACAGTTCGGCCAGAGACCCAGTACTTC.